Listed below are T cell receptor beta chains from one sample, sequenced in a study of blood T cell repertoires in COVID-19. Sequencing used immunoSEQ multiplex PCR; TCRdb keeps in-frame clones, though not all of them. In the table there are roughly 400,000 clones, approximately 89% of which are singletons. Sequenced input: peripheral blood. These receptors came from a woman aged 60 to 75 with COVID-19, enrolled during active disease. Both conserved end residues are part of each CDR3. Fields, in order: J gene, clone size, D gene, V gene, CDR3 DNA, CDR3 protein. D genes are given only for firm matches. Expanded clones are given a class, and other clones once, few, many or no size at all.

j_gene: TRBJ2-5; abundance: -; d_gene: -; v_gene: TRBV5-1; CDR3nt: TGCGCCAGCAGCCTTACTAGGACCCAGTACTTC; CDR3aa: CASSLTRTQYF
j_gene: TRBJ1-2; abundance: -; d_gene: -; v_gene: TRBV13; CDR3nt: TGTGCCAGCAGCTTAAGGGGGGCGCCTGGGCATCAGCGGGGAGACAACTATGGCTACACCTTC; CDR3aa: CASSLRGAPGHQRGDNYGYTF
j_gene: TRBJ1-1; abundance: once; d_gene: -; v_gene: TRBV4-1; CDR3nt: TGCGCCAGCAGCCAAGAAAGGGGGAGAGGCACTGAAGCTTTCTTT; CDR3aa: CASSQERGRGTEAFF
j_gene: TRBJ1-1; abundance: -; d_gene: -; v_gene: TRBV13; CDR3nt: TGTGCCAGCAGCTTATTATCAGGGATCGCTGAAGCTTTCTTT; CDR3aa: CASSLLSGIAEAFF
j_gene: TRBJ1-2; abundance: -; d_gene: -; v_gene: TRBV6-2/TRBV6-3; CDR3nt: TGTGCCAGCAGTTACTCCCCCGCAGGCGCCTATGGCTACACCTTC; CDR3aa: CASSYSPAGAYGYTF
j_gene: TRBJ1-5; abundance: few; d_gene: -; v_gene: TRBV28; CDR3nt: TGTGCCAGCAGTCCTCGGGGGTGGAACAATCAGCCCCAGCATTTT; CDR3aa: CASSPRGWNNQPQHF
j_gene: TRBJ2-7; abundance: -; d_gene: TRBD1; v_gene: TRBV4-1; CDR3nt: TGCGCCAGCAGCCAAGTTCAGGGACAGAAACATTCCTACGAGCAGTACTTC; CDR3aa: CASSQVQGQKHSYEQYF
j_gene: TRBJ2-7; abundance: -; d_gene: -; v_gene: TRBV18; CDR3nt: TGTGCCAGCTCACCATCGACAGCCACCACCTACGAGCAGTACTTC; CDR3aa: CASSPSTATTYEQYF
j_gene: TRBJ1-2; abundance: few; d_gene: -; v_gene: TRBV6-5; CDR3nt: TGTGCCAGCAGACGCACAGGATACTATGGCTACACCTTC; CDR3aa: CASRRTGYYGYTF
j_gene: TRBJ2-3; abundance: once; d_gene: TRBD1; v_gene: TRBV9; CDR3nt: TGTGCCAGCAGCGCAGGACAGGGGGGGGATACGCAGTATTTT; CDR3aa: CASSAGQGGDTQYF
j_gene: TRBJ1-4; abundance: -; d_gene: -; v_gene: TRBV27; CDR3nt: TGTGCCAGCAGTCCACAGGGTTGGCCTGCAACTAATGAAAAACTGTTTTTT; CDR3aa: CASSPQGWPATNEKLFF
j_gene: TRBJ1-5; abundance: -; d_gene: TRBD1; v_gene: TRBV4-2; CDR3nt: TGTGCCAGCAGCCGATGGTTAGGACAGGACAATCAGCCCCAGCATTTT; CDR3aa: CASSRWLGQDNQPQHF
j_gene: TRBJ2-2; abundance: -; d_gene: -; v_gene: TRBV19; CDR3nt: TGTGCCAGTGGACTCCCAAACACCGGGGAGCTGTTTTTT; CDR3aa: CASGLPNTGELFF
j_gene: TRBJ2-1; abundance: -; d_gene: -; v_gene: TRBV7-9; CDR3nt: TGTGCCAGCAGCTTATGGGGCGCGGGGCTGGGCGACAATGAGCAGTTCTTC; CDR3aa: CASSLWGAGLGDNEQFF
j_gene: TRBJ2-7; abundance: -; d_gene: -; v_gene: TRBV20-1; CDR3nt: TGCAGTGCTGGTCTTGCGTACGAGCAGTACTTC; CDR3aa: CSAGLAYEQYF
j_gene: TRBJ2-5; abundance: once; d_gene: -; v_gene: TRBV30; CDR3nt: TGTGCCTGGAGTGCACAGGGTGCGGAGACCCAGTACTTC; CDR3aa: CAWSAQGAETQYF
j_gene: TRBJ1-1; abundance: -; d_gene: -; v_gene: TRBV5-1; CDR3nt: TGCGCCAGCAGCTTTGGACAGCCAGCATTGAACACTGAAGCTTTCTTT; CDR3aa: CASSFGQPALNTEAFF
j_gene: TRBJ2-1; abundance: -; d_gene: TRBD2; v_gene: TRBV11-3; CDR3nt: TGTGCCAGCAGCTTGAGCGGGGGCCTCAATGAGCAGTTCTTC; CDR3aa: CASSLSGGLNEQFF
j_gene: TRBJ2-7; abundance: -; d_gene: TRBD1; v_gene: TRBV2; CDR3nt: TGTGCCAGCAGAAGGGTGGGACAGGGGGATGGCGAGCAGTACTTC; CDR3aa: CASRRVGQGDGEQYF
j_gene: TRBJ1-5; abundance: -; d_gene: -; v_gene: TRBV3-1/TRBV3-2; CDR3nt: TGTGCCAGCAGCCAAGCCGGTAATCAGCCCCAGCATTTT; CDR3aa: CASSQAGNQPQHF
j_gene: TRBJ1-1; abundance: -; d_gene: TRBD1; v_gene: TRBV5-1; CDR3nt: TGCGCCAGCAGCTCCGGGACAGCAAACACTGAAGCTTTCTTT; CDR3aa: CASSSGTANTEAFF
j_gene: TRBJ2-1; abundance: -; d_gene: -; v_gene: TRBV11-3; CDR3nt: TGTGCCAGCAGCTCGAACAGAGACAATGAGCAGTTCTTC; CDR3aa: CASSSNRDNEQFF
j_gene: TRBJ1-1; abundance: -; d_gene: -; v_gene: TRBV7-9; CDR3nt: TGTGCCAGCAGCTTCCAGGGATCGGAAGCTTTCTTT; CDR3aa: CASSFQGSEAFF
j_gene: TRBJ2-1; abundance: -; d_gene: -; v_gene: TRBV6-4; CDR3nt: TGTGCCAGCAGTGAGGGGGGTTCTGTAGAGCAGTTCTTC; CDR3aa: CASSEGGSVEQFF